This T cell receptor beta chain was observed in a study of blood T cell repertoires in COVID-19. The overall study: PBMCs, B-cell-depleted T cells, or T cells were the source of the cDNA or gDNA that made up the material.

The table came from immunoSEQ multiplex PCR; TCRdb's copy has only in-frame clones and leaves some out. The sample lists about 190,000 clones, about 88% seen once, with 3.2% in the top ten. V trimming: 3 bases; J trimming: 1 base; junction bases outside the gene matches: 12. There are 19 residues in the CDR3. The germline V gene encodes CDR1 ENHRY and CDR2 SYGVKD. Clinical histories supplied by participants themselves formed the basis of cohort assignment. The sample taken for sequencing was PBMCs or T cells enriched from blood (not recorded which). This rearrangement joins TRBV10-3 to TRBJ2-6; 7 bases are a match to TRBD1. The sequence derives from a woman in her twenties or thirties who had recovered from COVID-19. The CDR3 reads CAISEVDTGEGSGANVLTF. In DNA form, the CDR3 reads TGTGCCATCAGTGAAGTAGATACAGGGGAAGGATCTGGGGCCAACGTCCTGACTTTC.